Reported below is one TCR beta chain. Trimming removed 2 bases from V and 4 bases from J; junction bases left unmatched: 6. Germline CDR1 and CDR2: MNHNS and SASEGT. The CDR3 covers 15 residues. This sample was taken from a study of T cell changes during pregnancy in multiple sclerosis. Here immunoSEQ multiplex PCR was the method, and the copy in TCRdb shows in-frame clones only, minus some. Among some 70,000 clones, 90% were seen once, and the ten largest hold more than 8%. This TCR was sampled from a female donor in good health, enrolled as a control in a pregnancy study. The chain recombines TRBV6-1 with TRBJ1-1; TRBD1 matches 8 bases. The specimen comprised peripheral blood, sampled after pregnancy. The CDR3 DNA reads as TGTGCCAGCAGTGAACTCCCAGGGGGCGGCACTGAAGCTTTCTTT. It encodes CASSELPGGGTEAFF.